This TCR beta chain is drawn from a study of control samples from healthy donors and cancer patients. Germline CDR1 SNHLY, CDR2 FYNNEI. CDR3 length equals 15 residues. Deletions cut 4 bases from V and 4 bases from J, with 16 bases between. The data were produced by immunoSEQ multiplex PCR, yet TCRdb's version contains in-frame clones alone and is incomplete. This table has 350,000 to 450,000 clones, around 90% appearing once. The V call is TRBV2, the J call TRBJ1-2; a weak D match, TRBD1 (6 bases). The source material was PBMCs. The sequence derives from a man aged 35 to 55 with head and neck cancer. The CDR3: CASSVLPQGVYGYTF. CDR3 nucleotide sequence: TGTGCCAGCAGTGTCTTACCACAGGGTGTCTATGGCTACACCTTC.